One and the same sample provided the 22 T cell receptor beta chains below, sequenced in a study of T cell clonality in common variable immunodeficiency (dated by TCRdb to between 2015 and 2016). Overall study results and their limits: CVID TCRbeta sequences reportedly showed fewer deletions and N-nucleotide insertions and lacked highly modified clones with 13 or more V deletions.

The library was obtained by the immunoSEQ multiplex PCR assay. TCRdb stores this immuneACCESS table with in-frame sequences only. Part of the clones is absent; in the studies checked, under half of the shortfall reflects unresolved V genes, and no reason is known for the rest. This sample includes about 33,000 clones, and none of them was observed just once. About 6.1% of the sample is held by the ten biggest clonotypes. No antigen has been assigned to these receptors. The sequenced material came from peripheral blood mononuclear cells. The receptor set was obtained from a human donor with common variable immunodeficiency.

This clone appeared a few times. The read comes to an end 3 residues before the CDR3 does, leaving the germline J gene to fill in the end. The chain has TRBV30 and TRBJ1-2; D is unresolved. The CDR3 runs 12 residues. V was cut by 5 bases and J by 3 bases, with 10 bases left in between. Per germline, CDR1 GTSNPN and CDR2 SVGIG (reference sequence). The CDR3 DNA, read in part, is TGTGCCTGGGGTCATAGGGACTATGGC. Translating gives CAWGHRDYG. The full-length CDR3 reads as CAWGHRDYGYTF. The full variable domain, rest sourced from reference TRBV30 and TRBJ1-2, is SQTIHQWPATLVQPVGSPLSLECTVEGTSNPNLYWYRQAAGRGLQLLFYSVGIGQISSEVPQNLSASRPQDRQFILSSKKLLLSDSGFYLCAWGHRDYGYTFGSGTRLTVV.

This clone was found many times. The CDR3 here is CASRFGPGNTEAFF. Partial CDR3 DNA: TGTGCCAGCAGGTTTGGGCCTGGGAACACTGAA. The chain recombines TRBV6-2 or TRBV6-3 with TRBJ1-1; the D is unclear. Coverage ceases 3 residues before the CDR3 finishes, and the germline J gene fills in the end. The germline V gene encodes CDR1 MNHEY and CDR2 SVGEGT. V lost 6 bases and J 1 base, leaving 12 bases between the germline ends. CDR3 length equals 14 residues.

This clone appeared a few times. The CDR3 end is not reached by the read, which stops 3 residues before it; the germline J gene fills it in. The chain carries TRBV18 and TRBJ2-5; D possibly matches TRBD1 or TRBD2 (6 bases each). The CDR3 is 15 residues long. Trimming shortened V by 3 bases and J by 1 base, and 12 bases separated the two germline ends. CDR1 is KGHSH, CDR2 LQKENI, per germline. The part of the CDR3 DNA that was read is TGTGCCAGCTCACCGTGGAGGGGGACCCAAGAGACC. Translating it yields CASSPWRGTQET. The complete CDR3 protein is CASSPWRGTQETQYF. Looking up the rest from reference TRBV18 and TRBJ2-5 gives the full variable domain: NAGVMQNPRHLVRRRGQEARLRCSPMKGHSHVYWYRQLPEEGLKFMVYLQKENIIDESGMPKERFSAEFPKEGPSILRIQQVVRGDSAAYFCASSPWRGTQETQYFGPGTRLLVL.

With respect to this clone: The missing CDR3 end, 3 residues past where the read stops, is filled in from the germline J gene. The genes are TRBV18 and TRBJ1-6; no reliable D call. CDR1 KGHSH and CDR2 LQKENI come from the germline V gene. Trimming shortened V by 6 bases and J by 8 bases, and 8 bases separated the two germline ends. This CDR3 contains 12 residues. The covered CDR3 bases are TGTGCCAGCTCCTCTCCCGATTCACCC. It encodes CASSSPDSP. The entire CDR3 protein reads CASSSPDSPLHF.

This clone came up a few times. From the germline J gene comes the end of the CDR3, since the read stops 3 residues before it. The J gene is TRBJ2-7, the V gene TRBV2; 8 nucleotides align to TRBD1. J gave up 1 base and V 6 bases, and 5 bases lay outside the gene matches. This CDR3 is built from 14 residues. In germline, CDR1 is SNHLY, CDR2 FYNNEI. The CDR3 sequence is CASSQQGVSYEQYF. The DNA read from the CDR3 is TGTGCCAGCAGCCAACAGGGGGTATCCTACGAG.

This clone has at least ten counts. The CDR3 is cut off 3 residues early in the read; its end comes from the germline J gene. The chain couples TRBV6-1 to TRBJ1-5; D call uncertain. The CDR3 is 13 residues long. CDR1 MNHNS and CDR2 SASEGT come from the germline V gene. Trimming removed 4 bases at V and 4 bases at J, with 8 bases between. CDR3 bases read: TGTGCCAGCAGTGTTAGTGAAAATCAGCCC. Residues: CASSVSENQP. The entire CDR3 protein reads CASSVSENQPQHF.

Remarks on this clone: The read ends 3 residues before the CDR3 terminus; that terminus is restored from the germline J gene. The chain recombines TRBV19 with TRBJ1-1; TRBD1 matches at 12 bases. V shed 5 bases and J 4 bases; nucleotides not matched to a gene: 5. CDR1 is LNHDA, CDR2 SQIVND, per germline (reference sequence). The CDR3 consists of 15 residues. The sequenced part of the CDR3 DNA is TGTGCCAGTAGTGTCCCGGGACAGGGGGCCACTGAA. It is translated as CASSVPGQGATE. The entire CDR3 reads CASSVPGQGATEAFF.

The CDR3 protein is CASSEHGQGAYEQYF. The CDR3 DNA, read in part, is TGTGCCAGCAGTGAACATGGGCAGGGGGCTTACGAG. The chain combines TRBV6-1 with TRBJ2-7, with TRBD1 matching 8 bases. The read terminates 3 residues ahead of where the CDR3 ends, so the germline J gene completes it. The CDR3 contains 15 residues. The junction had 7 bases not matched to a gene; V was cut back by 2 bases and J by 4 bases. Looked up from germline, CDR1 is MNHNS and CDR2 is SASEGT.

Many counts were recorded for this clone. The CDR3 end lies 3 residues beyond the end of the read and is filled in from the germline J gene. This chain uses TRBV6-4 with TRBJ2-1; 10 bases are shared with TRBD2. This CDR3 comprises 15 residues. With V trimmed by 6 bases and J by 5 bases, 7 bases remained unmatched. Germline assignment: CDR1 MRHNA and CDR2 SNTAGT. CDR3 DNA (partial): TGTGCCAGCAGCCAACTAGCGGGGTTAAACAATGAG. It translates to CASSQLAGLNNE. The full-length CDR3 reads as CASSQLAGLNNEQFF.

As concerns this clone: The CDR3 is cut off 3 residues early in the read; its end comes from the germline J gene. The chain joins TRBV6-1 to TRBJ1-5, with D possibly TRBD1 on 6 matching bases. This CDR3 comprises 15 residues. V was cut by 1 base and J by 5 bases, with 12 bases left in between. CDR1 and CDR2 from the germline V gene are MNHNS and SASEGT. This CDR3 reads CASSEGTVGYQPQHF. The DNA read from the CDR3 is TGTGCCAGCAGTGAAGGGACAGTGGGGTATCAGCCC.

This clone was recorded at least ten times. The DNA ends 3 residues before the CDR3 does, and the rest of the CDR3 is filled in from the germline J gene. The chain carries TRBV19 and TRBJ1-1; a weak D match, TRBD1 (6 bases). CDR1 is LNHDA and CDR2 is SQIVND in the germline V gene (reference sequence). This CDR3 contains 14 residues. V lost 8 bases and J lost 3, with 16 bases in between. Partial CDR3 DNA: TGTGCCAGTCACAGGGTGAACGTGGACACTGAA. Translation: CASHRVNVDTE. The entire CDR3 protein is CASHRVNVDTEAFF.

Of note for this clone: At one boundary the junction diverges from the germline segment, which might be a read error. Sequencing ends 3 residues short of the CDR3 end; the germline J gene provides the rest. This chain uses TRBV19 with TRBJ1-5; 7 bases agree with TRBD1. CDR1 and CDR2 from the germline V gene are LNHDA and SQIVND (reference sequence). The length of the CDR3 is 13 residues. CDR3 DNA (partial): TGTGCCAGTAGCCAGGGGGGCAAGCAGCCC. It translates to CASSQGGKQP. In full, the CDR3 reads CASSQGGKQPQHF.

This clone was detected many times. The missing CDR3 end, 3 residues past where the read stops, is filled in from the germline J gene. The gene calls are TRBV4-1 and TRBJ2-1; TRBD1 might be the D (6 bases). The V end was cut by 4 bases, the J end by 8 bases, with 9 bases between. The CDR3 runs 12 residues. Germline V gene sequence: CDR1 MGHRA, CDR2 YSYEKL. The sequenced part of the CDR3 DNA is TGCGCCAGCAGCCGGGACACAGATGAG. As protein: CASSRDTDE. The CDR3 reads in full as CASSRDTDEQFF.

This clone was counted a few times. The read terminates 3 residues ahead of where the CDR3 ends, so the germline J gene completes it. The genes are TRBV6-1 and TRBJ1-6, with 7 bases lining up with TRBD1. Trimming took 4 bases from V and 4 from J; bases not matched to a gene: 1. This CDR3 region has 14 residues. Germline values: CDR1 MNHNS, CDR2 SASEGT. The CDR3 sequence: CASSGQGYNSPLHF. The CDR3 bases that were read are TGTGCCAGCAGTGGACAGGGATATAATTCACCC.

The sample holds many counts of this clone. The read stops 3 residues short of the end of the CDR3; the missing end is completed from the germline J gene. The chain links TRBV20-1 to TRBJ2-1, with TRBD2 identical over 11 bases. The CDR3 covers 15 residues. Germline values: CDR1 DFQATT, CDR2 SNEGSKA (reference sequence). J was trimmed by 6 bases and V by 2 bases; bases with no gene match: 6. The CDR3 DNA, read in part, is TGCAGTGCTAGAAGCGGGACTAGCGGAGCCAATGAG. It specifies CSARSGTSGANE. The full CDR3 protein reads CSARSGTSGANEQFF.

About this clone itself: The sequenced fragment ends 3 residues before the CDR3 boundary, so the rest is inferred from the germline J gene. The genes are TRBV20-1 and TRBJ2-1; D is possibly TRBD1 (6 bases). The germline V gene has CDR1 DFQATT and CDR2 SNEGSKA (reference sequence). V was shortened by 6 bases and J by 0 bases, with 12 bases between the two germline ends. The CDR3 totals 14 residues. The part of the CDR3 DNA that was read is TGCAGTGCACGACAGGCGAGCTCCTACAATGAG. Its protein is CSARQASSYNE. The entire CDR3 sequence reads CSARQASSYNEQFF.

Worth noting for this clone: The missing CDR3 end, 3 residues past where the read stops, is filled in from the germline J gene. The chain is built from TRBV19 and TRBJ1-5; TRBD1 aligns across 7 bases. CDR1 and CDR2 from the germline V gene are LNHDA and SQIVND (reference sequence). CDR3 length equals 12 residues. V was clipped by 7 bases and J by 7 bases; unmatched bases: 4. CDR3 region: CASKAGGQPQHF. The CDR3 DNA, read in part, is TGTGCCAGTAAAGCAGGGGGACAGCCC.

A remark on this clone: The missing CDR3 end, 3 residues past where the read stops, is filled in from the germline J gene. The gene calls are TRBV5-1 and TRBJ2-3, with TRBD2 as a possible D gene (6 bases). CDR3 length: 15 amino acids. CDR1 SGHRS and CDR2 YFSETQ come from the germline V gene. V was cut by 3 bases and J by 4 bases, with 15 bases left in between. CDR3 bases read: TGCGCCAGCAGCTCGCAACTAGCACAGTCAGATACG. Translating it yields CASSSQLAQSDT. The entire CDR3 is CASSSQLAQSDTQYF.

This clone was seen many times. Read data end 3 residues before the CDR3 end; the end is taken from the germline J gene. The chain combines TRBV19 with TRBJ1-5; D gene uncertain. The CDR3 is 13 residues long. Germline CDR1 LNHDA, CDR2 SQIVND (reference sequence). The germline V and J ends were trimmed by 6 bases and 3 bases, with 9 bases remaining between them. The DNA read from the CDR3 is TGTGCCAGTAGCCCCAAGCACAATCAGCCC. Its translation is CASSPKHNQP. The whole CDR3 region reads CASSPKHNQPQHF.

At least ten counts were recorded for this clone. Sequencing ends 3 residues short of the CDR3 end; the germline J gene provides the rest. The rearrangement joins TRBV20-1 to TRBJ2-5, with TRBD2 as a possible D gene (7 bases). The CDR3 loop spans 14 amino acids. CDR1 and CDR2 from the germline V gene are DFQATT and SNEGSKA (reference sequence). Trimming removed 0 bases at V and 1 base at J, with 9 bases between. CDR3 loop: CSARDGGAQETQYF. CDR3 DNA (partial): TGCAGTGCTAGAGATGGGGGGGCCCAAGAGACC.

As to this clone: The CDR3 is cut off 3 residues early in the read; its end comes from the germline J gene. This specimen includes other DNA sequences encoding the same CDR3. The V gene is TRBV2, the J gene TRBJ2-1, with 14 bases identical to TRBD2. V shed 4 bases, J shed 9 bases, and the junction held 5 bases outside the gene matches. CDR3 length: 15 amino acids. Germline CDR1 and CDR2: SNHLY and FYNNEI. The part of the CDR3 DNA that was read is TGTGCCAGCAGTGTGACTAGCGGGGGGGCGGGTGAG. Its translation is CASSVTSGGAGE. The CDR3 in its entirety is CASSVTSGGAGEQFF.

This clone turned up a few times. Partial CDR3 DNA: TGTGCCAGCAGTCAAAAGACAGTTACTGAA. Amino acids: CASSQKTVTE. The whole CDR3 reads CASSQKTVTEAFF. This rearrangement joins TRBV7-9 to TRBJ1-1, with a weak D call TRBD1 (5 bases). Read sequence stops 3 residues before the CDR3 end, and the germline J gene provides the missing end. V shed 6 bases and J shed 5 bases, with 13 bases lying between them. This CDR3 is built from 13 residues. The germline V gene has CDR1 SEHNR and CDR2 FQNEAQ (reference sequence).